This T cell receptor (beta chain) derives from a study of cytomegalovirus exposure and HLA in healthy donors. This clone was counted only a few times. The germline V and J ends were trimmed by 0 bases and 6 bases, with 12 bases remaining between them. The CDR3 totals 15 residues. Germline CDR1 reads LNHDA; CDR2 reads SQIVND (reference sequence). Libraries were prepared by immunoSEQ multiplex PCR; TCRdb keeps only in-frame clonotypes and omits some of them. The top ten hold approximately 1.5% of the sample, which has some 140,000 clones, around four fifths seen once. The J gene is TRBJ1-5, the V gene TRBV19; D possibly corresponds to TRBD1 (5 bases). This TCR was recovered from a woman aged 25 to 45 in good health and CMV-seronegative. The specimen sequenced was PBMCs. CDR3 loop: CASSIDGSGGQPQHF. Written as DNA, the CDR3 is TGTGCCAGTAGTATAGATGGGTCCGGGGGTCAGCCCCAGCATTTT.